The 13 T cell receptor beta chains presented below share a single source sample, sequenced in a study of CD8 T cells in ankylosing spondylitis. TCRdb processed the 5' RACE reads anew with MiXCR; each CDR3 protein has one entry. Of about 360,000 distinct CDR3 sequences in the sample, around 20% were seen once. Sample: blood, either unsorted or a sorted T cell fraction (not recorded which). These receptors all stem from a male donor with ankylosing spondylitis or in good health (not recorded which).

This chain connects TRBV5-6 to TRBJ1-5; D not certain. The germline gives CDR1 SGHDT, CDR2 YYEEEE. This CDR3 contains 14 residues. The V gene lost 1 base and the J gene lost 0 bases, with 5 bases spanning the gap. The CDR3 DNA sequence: TGTGCCAGCAGCTTGTCGAATAGCAATCAGCCCCAGCATTTT. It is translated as CASSLSNSNQPQHF. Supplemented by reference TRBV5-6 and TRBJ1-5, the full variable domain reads DAGVTQSPTHLIKTRGQQVTLRCSPKSGHDTVSWYQQALGQGPQFIFQYYEEEERQRGNFPDRFSGHQFPNYSSELNVNALLLGDSALYLCASSLSNSNQPQHFGDGTRLSIL.

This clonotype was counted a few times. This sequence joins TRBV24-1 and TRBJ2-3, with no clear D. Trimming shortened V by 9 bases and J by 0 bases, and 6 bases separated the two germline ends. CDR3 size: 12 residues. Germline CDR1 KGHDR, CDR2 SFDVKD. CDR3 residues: CATAKSTDTQYF. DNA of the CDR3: TGTGCCACCGCGAAGAGCACAGATACGCAGTATTTT.

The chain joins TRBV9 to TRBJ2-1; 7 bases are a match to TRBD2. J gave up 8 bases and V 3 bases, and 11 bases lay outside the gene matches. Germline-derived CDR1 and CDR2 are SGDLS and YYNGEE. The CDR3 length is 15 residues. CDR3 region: CASSAGGGWADEQFF. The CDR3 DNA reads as TGTGCCAGCAGCGCCGGGGGAGGGTGGGCCGATGAGCAGTTCTTC.

As DNA, the CDR3 is TGCAGTGCTTCAGGGGGCTCTGGGGCCAACGTCCTGACTTTC. It encodes CSASGGSGANVLTF. V and J are TRBV20-1 and TRBJ2-6, with TRBD1 identical over 7 bases. With V trimmed by 5 bases and J by 0 bases, 1 base remained unmatched. CDR3 length: 14 residues. The germline V gene has CDR1 DFQATT and CDR2 SNEGSKA (reference sequence).

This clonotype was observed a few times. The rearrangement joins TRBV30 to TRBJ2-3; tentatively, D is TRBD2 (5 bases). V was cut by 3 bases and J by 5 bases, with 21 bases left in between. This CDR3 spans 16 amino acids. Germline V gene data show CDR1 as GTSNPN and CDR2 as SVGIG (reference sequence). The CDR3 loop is CAWRRDQRVAQDTQYF. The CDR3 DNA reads TGTGCCTGGAGGAGGGATCAACGAGTGGCACAAGATACGCAGTATTTT.

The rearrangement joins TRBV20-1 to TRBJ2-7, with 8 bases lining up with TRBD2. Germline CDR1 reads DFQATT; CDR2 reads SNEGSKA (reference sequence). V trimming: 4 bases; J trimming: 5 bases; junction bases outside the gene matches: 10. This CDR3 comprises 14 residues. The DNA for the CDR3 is TGCAGTGCTATCGTGGCGGGGGGCAGGGACGAGCAGTACTTC. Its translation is CSAIVAGGRDEQYF.

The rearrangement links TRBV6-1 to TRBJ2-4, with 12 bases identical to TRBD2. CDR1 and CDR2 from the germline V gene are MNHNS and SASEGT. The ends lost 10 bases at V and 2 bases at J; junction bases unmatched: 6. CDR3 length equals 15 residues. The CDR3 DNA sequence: TGTGCCACCCTCGGACTAGCGGGGACCAAAAACATTCAGTACTTC. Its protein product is CATLGLAGTKNIQYF.

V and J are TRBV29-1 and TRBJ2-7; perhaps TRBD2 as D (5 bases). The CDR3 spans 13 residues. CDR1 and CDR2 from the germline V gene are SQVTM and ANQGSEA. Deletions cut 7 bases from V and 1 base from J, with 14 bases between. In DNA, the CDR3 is TGCAGCGCGCTCGCGGGTGGGTCCTACGAGCAGTACTTC. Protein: CSALAGGSYEQYF.

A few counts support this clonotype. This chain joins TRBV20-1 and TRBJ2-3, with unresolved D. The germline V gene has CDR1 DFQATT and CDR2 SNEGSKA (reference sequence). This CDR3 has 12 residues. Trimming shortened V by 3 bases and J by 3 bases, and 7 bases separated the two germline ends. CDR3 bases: TGCAGTGCTAGCCTTTTAACAGATACGCAGTATTTT. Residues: CSASLLTDTQYF.

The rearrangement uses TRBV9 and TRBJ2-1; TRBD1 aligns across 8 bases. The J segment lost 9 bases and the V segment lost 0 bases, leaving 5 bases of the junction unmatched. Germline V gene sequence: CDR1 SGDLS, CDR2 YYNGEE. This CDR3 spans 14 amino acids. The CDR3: CASSVASGGGEQFF. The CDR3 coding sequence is TGTGCCAGCAGCGTAGCTTCAGGGGGCGGTGAGCAGTTCTTC.

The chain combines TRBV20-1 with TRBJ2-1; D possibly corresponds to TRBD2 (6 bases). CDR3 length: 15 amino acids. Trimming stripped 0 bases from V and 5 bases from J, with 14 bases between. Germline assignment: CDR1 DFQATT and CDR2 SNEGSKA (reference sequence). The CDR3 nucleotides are TGCAGTGCTAGAGATGAGGCGGGGTTGAACAATGAGCAGTTCTTC. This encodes CSARDEAGLNNEQFF.

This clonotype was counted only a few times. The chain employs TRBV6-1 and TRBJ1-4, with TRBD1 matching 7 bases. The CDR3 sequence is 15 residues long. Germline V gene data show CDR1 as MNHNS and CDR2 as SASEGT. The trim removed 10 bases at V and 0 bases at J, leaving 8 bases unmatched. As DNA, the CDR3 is TGTGCCACCAGAAGACAGGGATCAACTAATGAAAAACTGTTTTTT. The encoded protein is CATRRQGSTNEKLFF.

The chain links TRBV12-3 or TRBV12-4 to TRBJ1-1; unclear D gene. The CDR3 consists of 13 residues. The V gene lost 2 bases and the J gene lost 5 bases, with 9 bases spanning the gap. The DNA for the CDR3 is TGTGCCAGCAGTTTATCGATGGAGACTGAAGCTTTCTTT. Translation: CASSLSMETEAFF.